This T cell receptor (beta chain) originates from a study of shared clonotypes between healthy human individuals (dated by TCRdb to 2018 to 2020). Regarding the study in general: The cohort comprised a couple of women and a few men aged 18 to 49 years. Per donor, three plates each were used for CD4 naive and CD4 memory, two for CD8 naive, and one for CD8 memory. The study deeply sequenced blood TCR repertoires of five healthy adults to estimate repertoire size and the extent of clonotype sharing between individuals. To increase sequencing depth and limit assay-specific biases, different laboratories used diverse techniques to prepare libraries and sequence TCR repertoires. Per donor, leukapheresis produced somewhere between about 0.94 and 9 billion PBMCs.

Using the deep immunoSEQ assay, multiplex PCR amplified TCR CDR3 regions from genomic DNA. Extracted genomic DNA from each cell subset was spread evenly across all wells of several immunoSEQ 96-well plates, with each plate serving as a replicate. For sorted subsets, each replicate PCR was loaded with 200 ng genomic DNA, equivalent to approximately 33,000 T cell genomes. Purified libraries were measured with a Qubit 3.0 fluorometer, size-checked on a Bioanalyzer 2100, and measured again with the KAPA Library Quantification kit. Each immunoSEQ 96-well plate was sequenced on its own single-read 150-cycle Illumina NextSeq 550 flow cell. The authors processed their data as follows. Because the immunoSEQ output included only junctional sequences and no quality scores, the filtering could not be the same as the filtering used for full-length reads. To assign V/J genes and CDR3, sequences were annotated against IMGT germline references using PyIR, a Python wrapper for IgBLAST v1.9. Reads with weak V/J assignments (E-value above 1e-6), missing CDR3, stop codons, out-of-frame junctions, or ambiguous translated residues were removed. V3J clonotypes were defined by identical inferred V gene, J gene, and CDR3 amino acid sequence. To compute the percentage overlap between repertoires, the number of shared unique clonotypes was divided by the size of the smaller repertoire. Richness of each repertoire was evaluated using RTK rarefaction, the Chao1 estimator, and Recon v2.1 estimates of unobserved clonotypes. OLGA was used to compute generation probabilities for all TCRbeta clonotypes that the gDNA method yielded from a handful of donors. TCRdb holds this immuneACCESS table with in-frame rearrangements only. Some clones are missing; in checked studies, unresolved V genes explain under half, and the rest has no known cause. The V and J calls and clone size are taken from that table; D and trimming were inferred from the DNA. Counted in this sample were some 1 million clones; about 76% of them appeared once. Roughly 1.4% of the sample goes to the ten largest clones.

At the junction V is shortened by 5 bases and J by 3 bases, with 7 bases in between. CDR1 and CDR2, looked up from the germline V gene, are SNHLY and FYNNEI. The CDR3 goes from the cysteine to the phenylalanine over 12 residues. Only CDR3 DNA remains: 36 bases, in frame from the first base. The donors were healthy, HIV-negative adults who had no recently reported acute infections or vaccinations. Every donor was a Caucasian adult residing in Nashville, Tennessee, USA. CD4+ T cells were enriched by magnetic negative selection, after which naive cells were positively selected on CD45RA and the negative fraction was taken as the memory subset. After blood collection by leukapheresis, PBMCs were isolated using Ficoll-Histopaque density gradient centrifugation and then cryopreserved in the vapor phase of liquid nitrogen. Analytical flow cytometry was used to check the purity and quantity of every magnetically sorted T cell population. From each sorted fraction, genomic DNA was isolated and quantified by UV absorbance on a Nanodrop 2000c.

On this clone itself: Its antigen remains undetermined. No clone much larger than this one lies a single base away; base qualities are absent.

The study at large found these results: When a few donors were compared, the shared fraction of clonotypes was about 5.5% for naive CD4, roughly 3.4% for naive CD8, 2.3% for memory CD4, and 0.3% to 0.5% for memory CD8. Based on pairwise subsampling, the degree of clonotype sharing among donors was expected to be affected by sequencing depth. Larger estimated clonotype richness was generally found for naive subsets than for memory subsets. Rarefaction of sorted-subset datasets indicated incomplete sequencing despite the large sequencing depth. The genetic and exposure-history diversity represented was limited by the small number of donors. Compared with non-shared clonotypes, clonotypes shared by all four sorted-subset donors had higher generation probabilities. Sampling was limited to blood, and TCR repertoires in tissue likely differ from TCR repertoires in blood.

The sequence is built from TRBV2 and TRBJ2-5; the best D guess is TRBD2, with 5 bases matching. The TCR originated in a man aged 18 to 29 in good health. The sample was memory CD4+ T cells sorted from blood. The cell subset or site label of this sample denotes: CD45RA-negative fraction. The DNA reads as follows: TGTGCCAGCAGTTACGGGAAAGAGACCCAGTACTTC. Translated, it gives CASSYGKETQYF.